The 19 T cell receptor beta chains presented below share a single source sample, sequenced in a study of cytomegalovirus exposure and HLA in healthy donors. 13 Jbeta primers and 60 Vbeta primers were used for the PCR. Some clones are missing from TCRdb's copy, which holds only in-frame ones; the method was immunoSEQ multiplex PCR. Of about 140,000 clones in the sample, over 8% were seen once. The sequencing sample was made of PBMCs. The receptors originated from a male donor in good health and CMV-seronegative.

DNA for the CDR3: TGTGCCAGCAGGATGGGGGCCTTCACAGATACGCAGTATTTT. Protein product: CASRMGAFTDTQYF. The chain joins TRBV6-1 to TRBJ2-3; possible D gene TRBD1, 6 bases. The CDR3 has 14 amino acids. Per germline, CDR1 MNHNS and CDR2 SASEGT. With 6 bases removed from V and 2 bases from J, the gap between germline ends came to 12 bases.

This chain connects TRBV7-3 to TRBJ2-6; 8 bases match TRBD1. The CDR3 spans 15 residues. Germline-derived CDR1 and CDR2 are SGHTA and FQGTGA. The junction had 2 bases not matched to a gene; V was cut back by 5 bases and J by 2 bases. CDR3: CASSRTGTGANVLTF. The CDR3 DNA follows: TGTGCCAGCAGCCGGACAGGGACTGGGGCCAACGTCCTGACTTTC.

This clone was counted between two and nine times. This CDR3 is CASSPGTSGSYEQYF. CDR3 bases: TGTGCCAGCAGTCCCGGGACTAGCGGGAGTTACGAGCAGTACTTC. This chain uses TRBV6-5 with TRBJ2-7; 14 positions agree with TRBD2. Per the germline V gene, CDR1 is MNHEY and CDR2 is SVGAGI. V lost 5 bases, J lost 4 bases, and 4 bases stayed unmatched. This CDR3 contains 15 residues.

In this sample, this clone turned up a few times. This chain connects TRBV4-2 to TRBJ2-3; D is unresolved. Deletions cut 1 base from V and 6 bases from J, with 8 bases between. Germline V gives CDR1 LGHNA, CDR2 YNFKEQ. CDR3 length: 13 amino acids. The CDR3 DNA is TGTGCCAGCAGCCAAGCGCCCCAGGATACGCAGTATTTT. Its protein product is CASSQAPQDTQYF.

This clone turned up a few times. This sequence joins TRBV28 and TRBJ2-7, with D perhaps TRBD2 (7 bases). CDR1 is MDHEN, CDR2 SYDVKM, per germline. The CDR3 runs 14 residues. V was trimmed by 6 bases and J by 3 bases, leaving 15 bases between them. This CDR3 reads CASRAGASYYEQYF. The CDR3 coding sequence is TGTGCCAGCAGGGCGGGGGCATCCTACTACGAGCAGTACTTC.

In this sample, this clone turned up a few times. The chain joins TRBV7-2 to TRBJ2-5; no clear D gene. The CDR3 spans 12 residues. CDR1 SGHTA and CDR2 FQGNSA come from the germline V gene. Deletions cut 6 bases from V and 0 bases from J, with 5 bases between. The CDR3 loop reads CASRRDQETQYF. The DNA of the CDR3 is TGTGCCAGCAGACGGGACCAAGAGACCCAGTACTTC. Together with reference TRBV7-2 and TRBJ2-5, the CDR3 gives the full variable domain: GAGVSQSPSNKVTEKGKDVELRCDPISGHTALYWYRQSLGQGLEFLIYFQGNSAPDKSGLPSDRFSAERTGGSVSTLTIQRTQQEDSAVYLCASRRDQETQYFGPGTRLLVL.

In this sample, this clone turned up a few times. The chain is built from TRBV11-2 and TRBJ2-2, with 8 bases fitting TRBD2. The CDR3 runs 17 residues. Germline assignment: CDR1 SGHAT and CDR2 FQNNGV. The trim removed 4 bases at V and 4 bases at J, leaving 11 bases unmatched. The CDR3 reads CASSYPGLAGPTGELFF. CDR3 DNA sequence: TGTGCCAGCAGCTACCCCGGGCTAGCGGGCCCCACCGGGGAGCTGTTTTTT. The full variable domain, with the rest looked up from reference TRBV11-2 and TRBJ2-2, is EAGVAQSPRYKIIEKRQSVAFWCNPISGHATLYWYQQILGQGPKLLIQFQNNGVVDDSQLPKDRFSAERLKGVDSTLKIQPAKLEDSAVYLCASSYPGLAGPTGELFFGEGSRLTVL.

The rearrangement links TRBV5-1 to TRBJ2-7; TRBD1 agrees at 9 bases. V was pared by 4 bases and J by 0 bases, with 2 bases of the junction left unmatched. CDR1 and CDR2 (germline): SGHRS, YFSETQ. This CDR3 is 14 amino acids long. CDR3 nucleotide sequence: TGCGCCAGCAGCGGACAGGGGAGCTCCTACGAGCAGTACTTC. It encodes CASSGQGSSYEQYF.

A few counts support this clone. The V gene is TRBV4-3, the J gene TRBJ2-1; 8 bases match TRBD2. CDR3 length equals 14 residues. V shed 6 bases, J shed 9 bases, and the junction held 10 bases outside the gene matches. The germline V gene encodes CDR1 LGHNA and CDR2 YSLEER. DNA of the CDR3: TGCGCCAGCAGGAGATGGCGGGGGGAGGGTGAGCAGTTCTTC. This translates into CASRRWRGEGEQFF.

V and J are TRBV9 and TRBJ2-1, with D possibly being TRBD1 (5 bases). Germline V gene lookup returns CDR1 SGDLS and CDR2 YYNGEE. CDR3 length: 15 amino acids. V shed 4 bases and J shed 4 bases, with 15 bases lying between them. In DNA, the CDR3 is TGTGCCAGCAGCCCGCAGGGTAGCCCTTACAATGAGCAGTTCTTC. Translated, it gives CASSPQGSPYNEQFF.

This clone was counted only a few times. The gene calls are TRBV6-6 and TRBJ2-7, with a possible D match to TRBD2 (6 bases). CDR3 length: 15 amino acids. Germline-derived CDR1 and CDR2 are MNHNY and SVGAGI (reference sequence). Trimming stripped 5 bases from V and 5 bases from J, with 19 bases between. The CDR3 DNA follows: TGTGCCAGCAGTACCGACGGGACTTCCCACCACGAGCAGTACTTC. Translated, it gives CASSTDGTSHHEQYF.

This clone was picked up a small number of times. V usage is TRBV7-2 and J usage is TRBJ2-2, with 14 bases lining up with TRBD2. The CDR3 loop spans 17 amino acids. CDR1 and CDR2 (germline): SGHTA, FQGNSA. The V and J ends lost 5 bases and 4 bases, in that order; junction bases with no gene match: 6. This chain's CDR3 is CASSTGTSGSGTGELFF. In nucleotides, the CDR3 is TGTGCCAGCAGCACCGGGACTAGCGGGAGCGGCACCGGGGAGCTGTTTTTT.

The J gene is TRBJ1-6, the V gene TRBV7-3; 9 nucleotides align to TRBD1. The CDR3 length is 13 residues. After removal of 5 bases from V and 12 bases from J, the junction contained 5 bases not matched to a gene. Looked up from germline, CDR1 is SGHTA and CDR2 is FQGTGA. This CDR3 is CASSITGGEPLHF. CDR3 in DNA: TGTGCCAGCAGCATTACAGGGGGCGAACCCCTCCACTTT.

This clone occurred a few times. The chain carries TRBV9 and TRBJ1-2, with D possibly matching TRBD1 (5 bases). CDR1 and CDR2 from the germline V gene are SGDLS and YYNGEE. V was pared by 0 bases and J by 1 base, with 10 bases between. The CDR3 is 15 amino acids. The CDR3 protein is CASSVVAGVNYGYTF. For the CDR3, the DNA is TGTGCCAGCAGCGTAGTAGCGGGGGTTAACTATGGCTACACCTTC.

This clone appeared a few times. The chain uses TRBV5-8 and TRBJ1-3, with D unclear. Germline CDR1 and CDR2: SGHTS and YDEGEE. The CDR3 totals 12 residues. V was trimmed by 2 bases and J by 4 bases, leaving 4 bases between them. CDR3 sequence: CASSFQGNTIYF. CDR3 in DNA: TGTGCCAGCAGCTTCCAGGGAAACACCATATATTTT.

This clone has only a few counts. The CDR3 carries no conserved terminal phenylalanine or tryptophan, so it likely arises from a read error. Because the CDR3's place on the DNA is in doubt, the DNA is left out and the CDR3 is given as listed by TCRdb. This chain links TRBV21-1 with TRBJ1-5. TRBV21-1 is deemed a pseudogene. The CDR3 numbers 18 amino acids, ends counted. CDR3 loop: CASSKTEDHLVGNQPKHL.

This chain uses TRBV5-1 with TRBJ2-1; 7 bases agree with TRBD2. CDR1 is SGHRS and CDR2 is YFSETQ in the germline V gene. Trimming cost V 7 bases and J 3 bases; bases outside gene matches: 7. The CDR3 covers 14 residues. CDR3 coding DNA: TGCGCCAGCGGGGCGGGAGACGACTACAATGAGCAGTTCTTC. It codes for CASGAGDDYNEQFF.

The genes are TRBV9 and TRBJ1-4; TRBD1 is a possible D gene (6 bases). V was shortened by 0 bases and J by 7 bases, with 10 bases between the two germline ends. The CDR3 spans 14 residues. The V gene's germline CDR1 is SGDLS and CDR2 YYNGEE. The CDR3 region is CASSVGGQVEKLFF. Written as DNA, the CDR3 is TGTGCCAGCAGCGTAGGGGGACAAGTTGAAAAACTGTTTTTT.

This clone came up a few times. DNA of the CDR3: TGTGCCAGCCGGGACTCCCGGTATGGCTACGAGCAGTACTTC. This encodes CASRDSRYGYEQYF. The chain uses TRBV19 and TRBJ2-7; the D gene is possibly TRBD2 (6 bases). The V end was cut by 9 bases, the J end by 3 bases, with 18 bases between. Germline values: CDR1 LNHDA, CDR2 SQIVND (reference sequence). CDR3 length equals 14 residues.